The 26 T cell receptor beta chains given below trace back to one sample, sequenced in a study of T cells in Graves' hyperthyroidism and ophthalmopathy. Regions amplified from RNA transcripts were the TCR beta CDR3 regions. HTBI primers were used for first-round RT-PCR of the TCR CDR3. TCRdb redid the calling of the multiplex PCR reads with MiXCR, one entry per CDR3 protein. This sample yields 500,000 to 750,000 distinct CDR3 sequences, of which around 46% are seen a single time; about 7.8% belongs to the top ten. Sequencing was done on a sample of peripheral blood or thyroid tissue (not recorded which). The source of these receptors is a young woman with Graves' hyperthyroidism.

This clonotype was detected ten times or more. The chain is built from TRBV12-3 or TRBV12-4 and TRBJ1-6; tentatively, D is TRBD1 (5 bases). Trimming took 6 bases from V and 5 from J, leaving 11 bases between them. This CDR3 is 14 amino acids long. This chain's CDR3 is CASSPGRNNSPLHF. In DNA, the CDR3 is TGTGCCAGCAGCCCGGGACGGAATAATTCACCCCTCCACTTT.

The V gene is TRBV24-1, the J gene TRBJ1-1; TRBD1 agrees at 7 bases. Germline V gene lookup returns CDR1 KGHDR and CDR2 SFDVKD. The V segment lost 6 bases and the J segment 3 bases; nucleotides outside the gene matches: 6. The CDR3 loop spans 14 amino acids. CDR3 bases: TGTGCCACCAGTACGACAGGGAGGGACACTGAAGCTTTCTTT. Its protein is CATSTTGRDTEAFF.

The chain employs TRBV4-3 and TRBJ2-6, with D perhaps matching TRBD1 (5 bases). The V end was cut by 10 bases, the J end by 3 bases, with 22 bases between. CDR1 and CDR2 (germline): LGHNA, YSLEER. The CDR3 loop spans 17 amino acids. CDR3 protein: CANRQALGLGGANVLTF. The DNA of the CDR3 is TGCGCCAACAGGCAAGCCTTGGGCTTGGGTGGGGCCAACGTCCTGACTTTC.

The sample holds a few counts of this clonotype. The chain joins TRBV7-2 to TRBJ2-1, with D perhaps matching TRBD1 (5 bases). The CDR3 extends over 13 amino acids. Trimming pared 5 bases from V and 14 bases from J, leaving 19 bases between. Germline lookup yields CDR1 SGHTA and CDR2 FQGNSA. Written as DNA, the CDR3 is TGTGCCAGCAGCCAACCAGGGCATGGGAAAAAGTTCTTC. Translation gives CASSQPGHGKKFF.

This clonotype has only a few counts. V is TRBV30 and J is TRBJ2-5; no definite D call. Germline V CDR1 and CDR2: GTSNPN, SVGIG (reference sequence). The V and J ends lost 1 base and 4 bases respectively, with 7 bases between them. The CDR3 consists of 12 residues. The CDR3 DNA follows: TGTGCCTGGAGTGCCGGGTCAGAGACCCAGTACTTC. Translation gives CAWSAGSETQYF.

This clonotype was detected only once. The chain employs TRBV2 and TRBJ2-7, with 13 positions matching TRBD2. In germline, CDR1 is SNHLY, CDR2 FYNNEI. V lost 8 bases and J lost 2; bases outside the gene matches: 3. The CDR3 has 14 residues. DNA for the CDR3: TGTGCCAGCGTGGGACTAGCGGGAACCTACGAGCAGTACTTC. Its translation is CASVGLAGTYEQYF.

The sample holds many counts of this clonotype. This chain connects TRBV19 to TRBJ1-1, with D unclear. This CDR3 is built from 13 residues. Per germline, CDR1 LNHDA and CDR2 SQIVND (reference sequence). Trimming stripped 5 bases from V and 2 bases from J, with 9 bases between. In nucleotides, the CDR3 is TGTGCCAGTAGTGATGACTCAAACACTGAAGCTTTCTTT. It specifies CASSDDSNTEAFF.

This clonotype was seen once. V gene TRBV7-9 combines with J gene TRBJ1-1, with TRBD1 as a possible D gene (6 bases). V lost 5 bases and J lost 7, with 20 bases in between. Germline V gene sequence: CDR1 SEHNR, CDR2 FQNEAQ (reference sequence). The CDR3 sequence is 15 residues long. Here the CDR3 reads CASSTSDRPRDEAFF. The CDR3 nucleotides read TGTGCCAGCAGCACCTCGGACAGACCTCGGGATGAAGCTTTCTTT.

This clonotype was seen repeatedly, ten times or more. The chain employs TRBV2 and TRBJ2-6, with TRBD1 as a possible D gene (5 bases). The germline V gene encodes CDR1 SNHLY and CDR2 FYNNEI. The V gene lost 5 bases and the J gene lost 0 bases, with 11 bases spanning the gap. This CDR3 comprises 16 residues. DNA of the CDR3: TGTGCCAGCAGTCGTGGACACCGCTCTGGGGCCAACGTCCTGACTTTC. Its translation is CASSRGHRSGANVLTF.

This clonotype was observed many times. This rearrangement joins TRBV3-1 to TRBJ2-5, with 9 bases matching TRBD2. CDR1 is LGHDT and CDR2 is YNNKEL in the germline V gene (reference sequence). CDR3 length: 18 amino acids. Germline trimming cut 1 base from V and 4 bases from J; bases unmatched to any gene: 13. The CDR3 DNA reads as TGTGCCAGCAGCCAAGGAGGGGCGGGAGGGGACTTCAGAGAGACCCAGTACTTC. Translation gives CASSQGGAGGDFRETQYF.

This chain links TRBV6-6 with TRBJ1-5, with 10 bases identical to TRBD1. The CDR3 length is 14 residues. From germline, CDR1 is MNHNY and CDR2 SVGAGI (reference sequence). Germline trimming cut 5 bases from V and 5 bases from J; bases unmatched to any gene: 3. Here the CDR3 DNA reads TGTGCCAGCAGTCCGACAGGGGGCCATCAGCCCCAGCATTTT. Translated, it gives CASSPTGGHQPQHF.

Only one count was recorded for this clonotype. The genes are TRBV7-9 and TRBJ1-1; 9 positions agree with TRBD1. The V and J ends lost 2 bases and 0 bases, in that order; junction bases with no gene match: 4. CDR1 and CDR2 (germline): SEHNR, FQNEAQ (reference sequence). The CDR3 has 16 amino acids. The CDR3 DNA follows: TGTGCCAGCAGCTTACGCTGGACAGGGGTGAACACTGAAGCTTTCTTT. This gives the protein CASSLRWTGVNTEAFF.

This clonotype was detected many times. This chain joins TRBV12-3 or TRBV12-4 and TRBJ2-2, with D perhaps matching TRBD2 (5 bases). The CDR3 contains 15 residues. The germline V and J ends were trimmed by 3 bases and 0 bases, with 8 bases remaining between them. The CDR3 DNA reads as TGTGCCAGCAGTTTTACAGCGGCGAACACCGGGGAGCTGTTTTTT. Translation gives CASSFTAANTGELFF.

On this clonotype itself: In this CDR3 the conserved last residue, phenylalanine or tryptophan, is missing, so a read error is likely. The DNA is omitted, as the CDR3 cannot be located on it reliably, and the CDR3 follows TCRdb's listing. The genes are TRBV15 and TRBJ1-4; whether TRBD1, the table's D call, matches the DNA was not checked. Germline lookup yields CDR1 LNHNV and CDR2 YYDKDF (reference sequence). The CDR3 extends over 11 residues, inclusive of both ends. CDR3 loop: CATSRDEDSNY.

This clonotype was detected many times. This chain connects TRBV7-2 to TRBJ1-5; perhaps TRBD1 as D (5 bases). With 4 bases removed from V and 1 base from J, the gap between germline ends came to 8 bases. The germline V gene encodes CDR1 SGHTA and CDR2 FQGNSA. The CDR3 has 14 amino acids. CDR3 region: CASSSGGSNQPQHF. CDR3 nucleotides: TGTGCCAGCAGCTCCGGGGGGAGCAATCAGCCCCAGCATTTT.

In regard to this clonotype: Being one base from a much bigger clone, this may be a read error. The V and J genes are TRBV7-9 and TRBJ1-3, with TRBD1 identical over 8 bases. The J segment lost 3 bases and the V segment lost 5 bases, leaving 9 bases of the junction unmatched. Germline lookup yields CDR1 SEHNR and CDR2 FQNEAQ (reference sequence). This CDR3 is built from 16 residues. The CDR3 region has the DNA TGTGCCAGCAGCACCGTCCCAGGGGGCGATGGAAACACCATATATTTT. Translation: CASSTVPGGDGNTIYF. The full variable domain, completed using reference TRBV7-9 and TRBJ1-3, is DTGVSQNPRHKITKRGQNVTFRCDPISEHNRLYWYRQTLGQGPEFLTYFQNEAQLEKSRLLSDRFSAERPKGSFSTLEIQRTEQGDSAMYLCASSTVPGGDGNTIYFGEGSWLTVV.

The V and J genes are TRBV19 and TRBJ2-7, with D perhaps TRBD2 (6 bases). Per the germline V gene, CDR1 is LNHDA and CDR2 is SQIVND (reference sequence). This CDR3 is built from 14 residues. The V gene lost 0 bases and the J gene lost 1 base, with 7 bases spanning the gap. CDR3: CASSIEEGSYEQYF. The CDR3 nucleotides are TGTGCCAGTAGTATAGAGGAGGGGTCCTACGAGCAGTACTTC. The full variable domain, its missing parts supplied by reference TRBV19 and TRBJ2-7, is DGGITQSPKYLFRKEGQNVTLSCEQNLNHDAMYWYRQDPGQGLRLIYYSQIVNDFQKGDIAEGYSVSREKKESFPLTVTSAQKNPTAFYLCASSIEEGSYEQYFGPGTRLTVT.

This clonotype was seen ten or more times. The chain links TRBV6-5 to TRBJ1-4; no firm D call. The CDR3 extends over 14 amino acids. CDR1 and CDR2 (germline): MNHEY, SVGAGI. V gave up 8 bases and J gave up 7 bases, with 17 bases separating them. CDR3 sequence (DNA): TGTGCCAGCGGGGAAAGGATGTCGGGTGAAAAACTGTTTTTT. This sequence encodes CASGERMSGEKLFF.

CDR3 in amino acids: CAWSVGLAGGELFF. Here the CDR3 DNA reads TGTGCCTGGAGTGTAGGACTAGCAGGCGGGGAGCTGTTTTTT. This chain links TRBV30 with TRBJ2-2; 8 bases line up with TRBD2. This CDR3 has 14 amino acids. Germline lookup yields CDR1 GTSNPN and CDR2 SVGIG (reference sequence). V gave up 0 bases and J gave up 7 bases; unmatched junction bases: 4.

This clonotype was recorded many times. The V gene is TRBV15, the J gene TRBJ1-2; D is possibly TRBD1 (5 bases). Trimming pared 3 bases from V and 7 bases from J, leaving 12 bases between. The CDR3 spans 13 residues. Germline-derived CDR1 and CDR2 are LNHNV and YYDKDF (reference sequence). The CDR3 sequence: CATSRGPGTGYTF. CDR3 sequence (DNA): TGTGCCACCAGCAGGGGCCCGGGGACTGGCTACACCTTC.

About this clonotype itself: Since a much larger clone is just one base distant, this may be a read error. The chain carries TRBV7-9 and TRBJ2-2, with D possibly being TRBD1 or TRBD2 (6 bases each). V lost 2 bases and J 7 bases, leaving 14 bases between the germline ends. The CDR3 extends over 15 amino acids. Germline loops: CDR1 SEHNR, CDR2 FQNEAQ (reference sequence). The CDR3 spells CASSLIGGRSGELFF. The DNA for the CDR3 is TGTGCCAGCAGCTTAATCGGGGGCAGGAGCGGGGAGCTGTTTTTT.

This clonotype was counted ten times or more. V gene TRBV12-3 or TRBV12-4 combines with J gene TRBJ2-2; 10 nucleotides agree with TRBD2. This CDR3 spans 15 amino acids. J gave up 6 bases and V 1 base, and 2 bases lay outside the gene matches. The CDR3 DNA follows: TGTGCCAGCAGTTTAGGAGCGGGAGGGGCCGGGGAGCTGTTTTTT. It translates to CASSLGAGGAGELFF.

Of note for this clonotype: Given a much more abundant clone one base away, this may be a read error. The chain uses TRBV7-9 and TRBJ2-5; 8 bases match TRBD1. Per the germline V gene, CDR1 is SEHNR and CDR2 is FQNEAQ (reference sequence). This CDR3 is 17 amino acids long. The CDR3 sequence: CASSQEGSRQGRETQYF. In DNA, the CDR3 is TGCGCCAGCAGCCAAGAAGGTTCAAGACAGGGGAGGGAGACCCAGTACTTC.

This sequence joins TRBV9 and TRBJ2-5; no clear D gene. Looked up from germline, CDR1 is SGDLS and CDR2 is YYNGEE. The germline V and J ends were trimmed by 6 bases and 4 bases, with 4 bases remaining between them. There are 10 residues in the CDR3. The DNA for the CDR3 is TGTGCCAGCAACGCAGAGACCCAGTACTTC. This codes for CASNAETQYF.

In this sample, this clonotype turned up many times. The rearrangement uses TRBV19 and TRBJ1-6; 8 bases map to TRBD1. This CDR3 spans 15 amino acids. The germline V gene has CDR1 LNHDA and CDR2 SQIVND (reference sequence). V lost 3 bases, J lost 5 bases, and 3 bases stayed unmatched. The CDR3 reads CASSIPDRDNSPLHF. CDR3 DNA: TGTGCCAGTAGTATCCCGGACAGGGATAATTCACCCCTCCACTTT.

The chain recombines TRBV2 with TRBJ2-5; tentatively, D is TRBD1 or TRBD2 (5 bases each). V lost 8 bases and J 1 base, leaving 14 bases between the germline ends. The germline gives CDR1 SNHLY, CDR2 FYNNEI. This CDR3 comprises 14 residues. In DNA, the CDR3 is TGTGCCAGCGTTGAAGGGACGGTCCAAGAGACCCAGTACTTC. Amino acids: CASVEGTVQETQYF.